Given below is one T cell receptor (beta chain) in context. Its antigen is not identified. This sample is drawn from a study of shared clonotypes between healthy human individuals. Generated by immunoSEQ multiplex PCR, the TCRdb table keeps only in-frame clones and is missing some. The sample has under 550,000 clones; almost 97% are singletons. Findings and limits, study-wide: Among a handful of donors, roughly 5% of naive CD4 clonotypes were found in common. Generally, naive subsets (rather than memory subsets) showed larger estimated richness.

The V and J ends lost 0 bases and 7 bases, in that order; junction bases with no gene match: 10. Germline CDR1 reads PRHDT; CDR2 reads FYEKMQ (reference sequence). The CDR3 sequence is 18 residues long. Everyone who donated was a Caucasian adult who lived in Nashville, Tennessee. This clonotype was sampled from a woman aged 25 to 45 in good health. The gene calls are TRBV13 and TRBJ2-4, with 12 bases fitting TRBD2. Input material: naive CD4+ T cells sorted from blood. Subset reported: CD45RA+ positively selected. The CDR3 region is CASSLGVASGRAGNIQYF. CDR3 nucleotides: TGTGCCAGCAGCTTAGGCGTGGCTAGCGGGAGGGCCGGGAACATTCAGTACTTC.